Below, 10 T cell receptor beta chains from the same sample are listed, as sequenced in a study of T cells after yellow fever vaccination. TCRdb called the 5' RACE reads again in MiXCR, with one record for every CDR3 protein. The table has about 320,000 distinct CDR3 sequences, about 12% seen once; the top ten hold approximately 3.3%. The sequenced sample was CD4+ T cells sorted from PBMCs, obtained 15 days after the yellow fever booster vaccination. The receptor source for this set is a man between 18 and 35 years old who received the YFV17D yellow fever vaccine.

The gene calls are TRBV6-1 and TRBJ2-3, with D possibly called TRBD1 or TRBD2 (6 bases each). Germline assignment: CDR1 MNHNS and CDR2 SASEGT. CDR3 size: 14 residues. V shed 4 bases and J shed 4 bases, with 12 bases lying between them. The DNA of the CDR3 is TGTGCCAGCAGTGCGGGGGCCGGCGCAGATACGCAGTATTTT. Encoded protein: CASSAGAGADTQYF.

This clonotype was seen repeatedly, ten times or more. The chain links TRBV5-1 to TRBJ2-7; D unclear. Germline V gene lookup returns CDR1 SGHRS and CDR2 YFSETQ. V dropped 0 bases and J dropped 0 bases, with 10 bases sitting between them. The length of the CDR3 is 15 residues. The CDR3 DNA follows: TGCGCCAGCAGCTTGGGTCCAGCCACCTCCTACGAGCAGTACTTC. It translates to CASSLGPATSYEQYF.

This clonotype was found a few times. The V and J genes are TRBV18 and TRBJ2-7, with D tentatively TRBD1 (6 bases). Germline assignment: CDR1 KGHSH and CDR2 LQKENI. The CDR3 totals 14 residues. The CDR3 DNA reads TGTGCCAGCTCCACAGGGTCCGGGGCCTACGAGCCGTACGTC. Translating gives CASSTGSGAYEPYV.

This rearrangement joins TRBV28 to TRBJ2-7, with 8 bases that match TRBD1. The CDR3 is made up of 14 amino acids. The J segment lost 2 bases and the V segment lost 3 bases, leaving 3 bases of the junction unmatched. Germline loops: CDR1 MDHEN, CDR2 SYDVKM. CDR3: CASSFADRAYEQYV. The CDR3 DNA follows: TGTGCCAGCAGTTTTGCGGACAGGGCCTACGAGCAGTACGTC.

The chain is built from TRBV7-9 and TRBJ2-4, with 8 positions matching TRBD2. From germline, CDR1 is SEHNR and CDR2 FQNEAQ (reference sequence). The CDR3 sequence is 15 residues long. V gave up 5 bases and J gave up 8 bases; unmatched junction bases: 11. The CDR3 DNA reads as TGTGCCAGCAGCCCCGGGGGGGGGGTATGGGACATTCAGTACTTC. Amino acid sequence: CASSPGGGVWDIQYF.

This clonotype showed up just a few times. The chain combines TRBV5-1 with TRBJ1-1; 8 bases agree with TRBD1. Germline loops: CDR1 SGHRS, CDR2 YFSETQ. With 1 base clipped from V and 5 bases from J, the junction kept 10 bases outside the gene matches. The CDR3 contains 16 residues. DNA for the CDR3: TGCGCCAGCAGCTTGAATGATCAGGGGGCGAGTACTGAAGCTTTCTTT. It codes for CASSLNDQGASTEAFF.

This clonotype has a handful of counts. The rearrangement joins TRBV12-3 or TRBV12-4 to TRBJ2-5; unclear D gene. V shed 5 bases and J shed 4 bases, with 17 bases lying between them. The CDR3 sequence is 15 residues long. The CDR3 sequence is CASSIGTLGRETQYF. CDR3 DNA sequence: TGTGCCAGCAGTATCGGCACCCTCGGGCGAGAGACCCAGTACTTC.

In DNA form, the CDR3 reads TGCAGTGCTAGTCGGCAGCGTTTTAGCAATCAGCCCCAGCATTTT. It specifies CSASRQRFSNQPQHF. The chain carries TRBV20-1 and TRBJ1-5; unclear D gene. The CDR3 is 15 residues long. V was cut by 3 bases and J by 0 bases, with 12 bases left in between. Germline V gives CDR1 DFQATT, CDR2 SNEGSKA (reference sequence).

The chain couples TRBV20-1 to TRBJ1-4, with D hard to call. V was trimmed by 3 bases and J by 4 bases, leaving 6 bases between them. There are 12 residues in the CDR3. Germline V gives CDR1 DFQATT, CDR2 SNEGSKA (reference sequence). This CDR3 is CSASSYNEKLFF. The CDR3 nucleotides read TGCAGTGCTAGCAGTTATAATGAAAAACTGTTTTTT.

The chain has TRBV28 and TRBJ2-7, with 7 nucleotides matching TRBD2. CDR1 is MDHEN and CDR2 is SYDVKM in the germline V gene. Trimming removed 6 bases from V and 6 bases from J; junction bases left unmatched: 17. The CDR3 runs to 16 residues. The CDR3 is CASSPEGLAAFSEQYV. The CDR3, as DNA: TGTGCCAGCAGCCCAGAGGGTCTAGCGGCGTTTTCCGAGCAGTACGTC.